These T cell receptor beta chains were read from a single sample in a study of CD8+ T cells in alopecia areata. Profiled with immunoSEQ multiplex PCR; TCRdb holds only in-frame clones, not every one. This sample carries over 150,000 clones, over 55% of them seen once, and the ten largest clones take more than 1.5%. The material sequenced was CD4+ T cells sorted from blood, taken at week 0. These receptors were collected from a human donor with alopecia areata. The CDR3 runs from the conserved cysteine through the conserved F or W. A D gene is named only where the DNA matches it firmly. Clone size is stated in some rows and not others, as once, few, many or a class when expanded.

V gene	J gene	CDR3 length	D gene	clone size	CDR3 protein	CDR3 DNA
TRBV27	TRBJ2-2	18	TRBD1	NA	CASSFQPRTGSNTGELFF	TGTGCCAGCAGTTTCCAGCCCAGGACAGGGTCGAACACCGGGGAGCTGTTTTTT
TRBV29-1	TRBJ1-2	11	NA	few	CSVETEPWYTF	TGCAGCGTTGAGACTGAACCGTGGTACACCTTC
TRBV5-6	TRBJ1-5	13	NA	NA	CASSSRSFAPQHF	TGTGCCAGCAGTTCTCGCAGTTTCGCGCCCCAGCATTTT
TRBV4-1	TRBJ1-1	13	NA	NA	CASSQGSATEAFF	TGCGCCAGCAGCCAAGGGAGTGCCACTGAAGCTTTCTTT
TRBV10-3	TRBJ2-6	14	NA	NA	CAISDPSGANVLTF	TGTGCCATCAGTGACCCTTCTGGGGCCAACGTCCTGACTTTC
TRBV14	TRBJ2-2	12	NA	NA	CASSLLIGELFF	TGTGCCAGCAGCCTCCTTATCGGGGAGCTGTTTTTT
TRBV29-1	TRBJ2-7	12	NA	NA	CSVSTGSNEQYF	TGCAGCGTCTCAACAGGGTCTAACGAGCAGTACTTC
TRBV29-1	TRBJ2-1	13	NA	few	CSVEEWLYNEQFF	TGCAGCGTTGAAGAATGGCTTTACAATGAGCAGTTCTTC
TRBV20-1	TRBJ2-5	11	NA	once	CSASLQETQYF	TGCAGTGCTAGTCTTCAAGAGACCCAGTACTTC
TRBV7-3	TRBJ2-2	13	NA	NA	CASSLLAPGELFF	TGTGCCAGCAGCTTATTAGCCCCCGGGGAGCTGTTTTTT
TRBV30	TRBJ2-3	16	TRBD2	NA	CAWSVLAAGGWDTQYF	TGTGCCTGGAGTGTACTAGCAGCGGGGGGTTGGGATACGCAGTATTTT
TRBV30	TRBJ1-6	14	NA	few	CAWRFDGMASPLHF	TGTGCCTGGAGATTCGACGGTATGGCGTCACCCCTCCACTTT
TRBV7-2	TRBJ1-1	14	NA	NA	CASTPDRQNTEAFF	TGTGCCAGCACCCCGGACAGACAGAACACTGAAGCTTTCTTT
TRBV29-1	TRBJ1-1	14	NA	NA	CSVVGRQWRTEAFF	TGCAGCGTTGTGGGGAGACAGTGGAGAACTGAAGCTTTCTTT
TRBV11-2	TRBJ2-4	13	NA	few	CASSPPGRNIQYF	TGTGCCAGCAGCCCACCGGGAAGAAACATTCAGTACTTC
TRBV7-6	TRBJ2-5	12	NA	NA	CASSQRGETQYF	TGTGCCAGCAGCCAACGAGGAGAGACCCAGTACTTC
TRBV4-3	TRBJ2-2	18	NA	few	CASSQDPPLGFSTGELFF	TGCGCCAGCAGCCAAGACCCCCCCCTGGGATTTAGCACCGGGGAGCTGTTTTTT
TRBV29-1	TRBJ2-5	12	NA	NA	CSALRGGETQYF	TGCAGCGCCTTAAGGGGTGGGGAGACCCAGTACTTC
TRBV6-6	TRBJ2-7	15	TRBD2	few	CASRPGTSGPYEQYF	TGTGCCAGCAGACCCGGGACTAGCGGACCCTACGAGCAGTACTTC
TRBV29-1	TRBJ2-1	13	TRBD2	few	CSVVGQGGNEQFF	TGCAGCGTTGTTGGCCAGGGAGGGAATGAGCAGTTCTTC
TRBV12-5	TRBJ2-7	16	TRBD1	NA	CASGKGQGESSYEQYF	TGTGCTAGTGGCAAAGGACAGGGCGAATCGTCCTACGAGCAGTACTTC
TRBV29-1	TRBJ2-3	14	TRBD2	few	CSVEVLGGTDTQYF	TGCAGCGTTGAGGTGTTGGGGGGGACAGATACGCAGTATTTT
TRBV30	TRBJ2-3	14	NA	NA	CAWSFGNRADTQYF	TGTGCCTGGAGTTTCGGGAACAGGGCAGATACGCAGTATTTT
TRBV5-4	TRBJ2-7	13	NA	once	CASQAGHSYEQYF	TGTGCCAGCCAGGCTGGGCACTCCTACGAGCAGTACTTC
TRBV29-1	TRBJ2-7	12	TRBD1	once	CSTRTGTYEQYF	TGCAGCACACGGACAGGAACCTACGAGCAGTACTTC
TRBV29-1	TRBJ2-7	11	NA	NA	CSVDGGYEQYF	TGCAGCGTTGACGGAGGCTACGAGCAGTACTTC
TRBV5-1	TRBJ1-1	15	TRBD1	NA	CASSWGQASNTEAFF	TGCGCCAGCAGCTGGGGACAGGCCTCGAACACTGAAGCTTTCTTT
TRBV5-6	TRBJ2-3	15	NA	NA	CASSLGANPTDTQYF	TGTGCCAGCAGCTTGGGGGCAAACCCCACAGATACGCAGTATTTT
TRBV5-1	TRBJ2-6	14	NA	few	CASSLVSGANVLTF	TGCGCCAGCAGCTTGGTCTCTGGGGCCAACGTCCTGACTTTC
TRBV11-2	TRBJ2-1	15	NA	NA	CASSLVRDSYNEQFF	TGTGCCAGCAGCTTAGTCAGGGACTCCTACAATGAGCAGTTCTTC
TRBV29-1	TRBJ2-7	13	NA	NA	CSVLTGMSYEQYF	TGCAGCGTTCTCACAGGGATGTCCTACGAGCAGTACTTC
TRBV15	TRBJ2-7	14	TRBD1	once	CATSRVTGSYEQYF	TGTGCCACCAGCAGAGTGACAGGGTCCTACGAGCAGTACTTC
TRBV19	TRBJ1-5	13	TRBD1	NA	CASSDRANQPQHF	TGTGCCAGTTCCGACAGGGCGAATCAGCCCCAGCATTTT
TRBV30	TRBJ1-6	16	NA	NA	CAWSGSPGGRNSPLHF	TGTGCCTGGAGTGGGAGTCCAGGTGGAAGAAATTCACCCCTCCACTTT
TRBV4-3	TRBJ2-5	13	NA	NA	CASSQGQQETQYF	TGCGCCAGCAGCCAAGGACAGCAAGAGACCCAGTACTTC
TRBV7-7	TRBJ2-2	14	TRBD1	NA	CASSQDRRTGELFF	TGTGCCAGCAGCCAGGACAGGCGTACCGGGGAGCTGTTTTTT
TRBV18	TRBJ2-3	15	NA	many	CASSPTSRGTDTQYF	TGTGCCAGCTCACCCACTAGTAGGGGCACAGATACGCAGTATTTT
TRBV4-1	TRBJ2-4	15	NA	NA	CASSQDWGIKNIQYF	TGCGCCAGCAGCCAAGATTGGGGGATCAAAAACATTCAGTACTTC
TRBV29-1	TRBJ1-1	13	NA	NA	CSANPGRGAEAFF	TGCAGCGCCAACCCGGGGCGGGGCGCCGAAGCTTTCTTT
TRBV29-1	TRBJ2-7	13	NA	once	CSVEGEGHYEQYF	TGCAGCGTTGAAGGAGAGGGTCATTACGAGCAGTACTTC
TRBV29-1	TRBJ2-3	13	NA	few	CSVQGRSTDTQYF	TGCAGCGTTCAGGGTAGGAGCACAGATACGCAGTATTTT
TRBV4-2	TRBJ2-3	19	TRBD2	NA	CASSRTTSGGAGGTDTQYF	TGTGCCAGCAGCAGAACTACTAGCGGGGGGGCCGGAGGCACAGATACGCAGTATTTT
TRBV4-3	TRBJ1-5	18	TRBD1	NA	CASSQTRTGGTGNQPQHF	TGCGCCAGCAGCCAAACCCGCACAGGGGGTACGGGCAATCAGCCCCAGCATTTT
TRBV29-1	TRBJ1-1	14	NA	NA	CSVVTLRGAQGAFF	TGCAGCGTTGTAACTCTTCGGGGTGCGCAGGGAGCTTTCTTT
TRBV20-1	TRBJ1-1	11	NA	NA	CSAIHQGEAFF	TGCAGTGCTATCCACCAGGGGGAAGCTTTCTTT
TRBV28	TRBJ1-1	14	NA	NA	CASSLTGIDTEAFF	TGTGCCAGCAGTTTAACAGGGATCGACACTGAAGCTTTCTTT
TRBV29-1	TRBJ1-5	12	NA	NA	CSVGGVNQPQHF	TGCAGCGTTGGAGGTGTAAATCAGCCCCAGCATTTT
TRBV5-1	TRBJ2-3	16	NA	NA	CASSLEDSGSTDTQYF	TGCGCCAGCAGCTTGGAGGATAGCGGAAGCACAGATACGCAGTATTTT
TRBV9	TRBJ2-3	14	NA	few	CASSVVGGTDTQYF	TGTGCCAGCAGCGTAGTGGGCGGCACAGATACGCAGTATTTT
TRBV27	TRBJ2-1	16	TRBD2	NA	CASSLLGTSQNNEQFF	TGTGCCAGCAGTTTATTAGGGACTAGCCAAAACAATGAGCAGTTCTTC
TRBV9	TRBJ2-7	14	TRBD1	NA	CASSSDRGTYEQYF	TGTGCCAGCAGCAGCGACAGGGGAACCTACGAGCAGTACTTC
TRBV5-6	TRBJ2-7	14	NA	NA	CASSFQRVAYEQYF	TGTGCCAGCAGCTTTCAACGGGTCGCCTACGAGCAGTACTTC
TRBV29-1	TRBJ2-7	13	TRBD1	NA	CSVSGTGMGEQYF	TGCAGCGTTTCCGGGACAGGGATGGGCGAGCAGTACTTC